These 10 T cell receptor beta chains came from one sample sequenced in a study of T cells in localized non-small cell lung cancer. This table comes from immunoSEQ multiplex PCR, and its TCRdb copy is limited to in-frame clones, with some not included. The sample lists roughly 34,000 clones, about nine tenths seen once, with 15% to 20% in the top ten. Sequenced material: peripheral blood mononuclear cells, taken before any cancer treatment. The origin of the receptors is a man aged 40 to 69 with stage III lung adenocarcinoma.

The gene calls are TRBV6-5 and TRBJ2-5; no definite D call. V shed 7 bases and J shed 3 bases, with 3 bases lying between them. CDR1 and CDR2 (germline): MNHEY, SVGAGI. This CDR3 comprises 10 residues. The CDR3 region has the DNA TGTGCCAGCACAGAAGAGACCCAGTACTTC. It specifies CASTEETQYF.

This clone was recorded once. The chain has TRBV30 and TRBJ1-1, with 7 positions matching TRBD1. In germline, CDR1 is GTSNPN, CDR2 SVGIG (reference sequence). This CDR3 contains 13 residues. Unmatched junction bases numbered 4, after V lost 2 bases and J lost 4 bases. CDR3 DNA: TGTGCCTGGAGTAAGGGGGCGGGCACTGAAGCTTTCTTT. Translating gives CAWSKGAGTEAFF.

This rearrangement joins TRBV6-1 to TRBJ1-4; D remains unclear. This CDR3 has 11 amino acids. Germline values: CDR1 MNHNS, CDR2 SASEGT. V lost 2 bases, J lost 7 bases, and 2 bases lay in between. The CDR3 reads CASSELEKLFF. The CDR3 region has the DNA TGTGCCAGCAGTGAACTTGAAAAACTGTTTTTT.

This clone was observed a handful of times. V usage is TRBV7-2 and J usage is TRBJ1-6; 8 positions agree with TRBD1. The CDR3 loop spans 15 amino acids. Germline values: CDR1 SGHTA, CDR2 FQGNSA. J gave up 5 bases and V 2 bases, and 2 bases lay outside the gene matches. The CDR3 region has the DNA TGTGCCAGCAGCTTATTCAGGGGGCATAATTCACCCCTCCACTTT. Translated: CASSLFRGHNSPLHF.

CDR3 in DNA: TGTGCCAGCAGCTCCCGAGAGTTGGCCACTGAAGCTTTCTTT. It encodes CASSSRELATEAFF. The chain employs TRBV7-9 and TRBJ1-1; D unresolved. The CDR3 is 14 residues long. Trimming stripped 4 bases from V and 4 bases from J, with 13 bases between. Germline CDR1 and CDR2: SEHNR and FQNEAQ (reference sequence).

This clone was observed a single time. V usage is TRBV19 and J usage is TRBJ1-6, with D uncertain. CDR3 length: 17 residues. Trimming left V 2 bases short and J 0 bases short, with 11 bases between. CDR1 LNHDA and CDR2 SQIVND come from the germline V gene (reference sequence). This chain's CDR3 is CASSIYSHGSYNSPLHF. The CDR3 coding sequence is TGTGCCAGTAGTATATACAGTCATGGCTCCTATAATTCACCCCTCCACTTT.

The chain couples TRBV20-1 to TRBJ1-1; the match to TRBD1 covers 8 bases. The V segment lost 7 bases and the J segment 5 bases; nucleotides outside the gene matches: 3. CDR3 length equals 11 residues. Germline loops: CDR1 DFQATT, CDR2 SNEGSKA (reference sequence). In nucleotides, the CDR3 is TGCAGTGACAGGGGGAGGACTGAAGCTTTCTTT. It yields the protein CSDRGRTEAFF.

The genes are TRBV29-1 and TRBJ2-7; D is unresolved. This CDR3 has 11 amino acids. CDR1 is SQVTM and CDR2 is ANQGSEA in the germline V gene. Trimming stripped 7 bases from V and 4 bases from J, with 11 bases between. Here the CDR3 DNA reads TGCAGCGGGACCTGGGGATACGAGCAGTACTTC. Its translation is CSGTWGYEQYF.

CDR3 residues: CASSTMDGYNEQFF. CDR3 nucleotide sequence: TGTGCCAGTAGTACCATGGACGGATACAATGAGCAGTTCTTC. This chain joins TRBV19 and TRBJ2-1; D unresolved. There are 14 residues in the CDR3. V lost 4 bases and J 4 bases, leaving 11 bases between the germline ends. Germline assignment: CDR1 LNHDA and CDR2 SQIVND (reference sequence).

This rearrangement joins TRBV7-9 to TRBJ2-1, with TRBD1 identical over 8 bases. There are 16 residues in the CDR3. With 5 bases clipped from V and 4 bases from J, the junction kept 10 bases outside the gene matches. The germline V gene has CDR1 SEHNR and CDR2 FQNEAQ (reference sequence). The CDR3 is CASSPSGQGEYNEQFF. The CDR3 DNA follows: TGTGCCAGCAGCCCCTCTGGACAGGGCGAATACAATGAGCAGTTCTTC. The whole variable domain, filled in from reference TRBV7-9 and TRBJ2-1, reads DTGVSQNPRHKITKRGQNVTFRCDPISEHNRLYWYRQTLGQGPEFLTYFQNEAQLEKSRLLSDRFSAERPKGSFSTLEIQRTEQGDSAMYLCASSPSGQGEYNEQFFGPGTRLTVL.